Listed below are T cell receptor beta chains from one sample, sequenced in a study of CD8 T cells in ankylosing spondylitis. TCRdb re-called the 5' RACE reads with MiXCR, one entry per CDR3 protein. The table records approximately 240,000 distinct CDR3 sequences, roughly a tenth of them present only once. The specimen was blood, either unsorted or a sorted T cell fraction (not recorded which). The receptors derive from a male donor with ankylosing spondylitis or in good health (not recorded which). The CDR3 runs from the conserved cysteine through the conserved F or W. The D gene is left open where the match is weak. A row's size may be missing; if present it is once, few, many or a size class.

clone size: many; V gene: TRBV29-1; J gene: TRBJ1-1; D gene: TRBD1; CDR3 DNA: TGCAGCGTTAGACAGGGGGCCGGCACTGAAGCTTTCTTT; CDR3 protein: CSVRQGAGTEAFF
clone size: few; V gene: TRBV15; J gene: TRBJ1-2; D gene: -; CDR3 DNA: TGTGCCACCAGCAGTGCAGCCGGAGACGGCTACACCTTC; CDR3 protein: CATSSAAGDGYTF
clone size: many; V gene: TRBV2; J gene: TRBJ2-1; D gene: -; CDR3 DNA: TGTGCCAGCAGTGGGGACTTCAATGAGCAGTTCTTC; CDR3 protein: CASSGDFNEQFF
clone size: -; V gene: TRBV30; J gene: TRBJ1-2; D gene: TRBD1; CDR3 DNA: TGTGCCTGGAGTGCCGGGGACAGGCCCTATGGCTACACCTTC; CDR3 protein: CAWSAGDRPYGYTF
clone size: few; V gene: TRBV20-1; J gene: TRBJ2-3; D gene: -; CDR3 DNA: TGCAGTGCTAGAGAGGGTACGCAGTATTTT; CDR3 protein: CSAREGTQYF
clone size: many; V gene: TRBV3-1; J gene: TRBJ1-1; D gene: -; CDR3 DNA: TGTGCCAGCAGCCCTAGGGGCCCCATGAACACTGAAGCTTTCTTT; CDR3 protein: CASSPRGPMNTEAFF
clone size: -; V gene: TRBV11-2; J gene: TRBJ1-1; D gene: -; CDR3 DNA: TGTGCCAGCAGCTTCGGGCCTGGGGGGCGGGTAGGGACTGAAGCTTTCTTT; CDR3 protein: CASSFGPGGRVGTEAFF
clone size: -; V gene: TRBV20-1; J gene: TRBJ2-7; D gene: -; CDR3 DNA: TGCAGTGCTTCTCTGGGGACCGGACCCTACGAGCAGTACTTC; CDR3 protein: CSASLGTGPYEQYF
clone size: many; V gene: TRBV12-3/TRBV12-4; J gene: TRBJ1-2; D gene: -; CDR3 DNA: TGTGCCAGCAGTTTAATAGGCGGCGGCAGAAACTATGGCTACACCTTC; CDR3 protein: CASSLIGGGRNYGYTF
clone size: -; V gene: TRBV5-5; J gene: TRBJ1-4; D gene: -; CDR3 DNA: TGTGCCAGCAGCCCGGATCTTTCAAATGAAAAACTGTTTTTT; CDR3 protein: CASSPDLSNEKLFF
clone size: many; V gene: TRBV6-1; J gene: TRBJ1-1; D gene: -; CDR3 DNA: TGTGCCAGCAGTGTGACAGTAACGAACACTGAAGCTTTCTTT; CDR3 protein: CASSVTVTNTEAFF
clone size: few; V gene: TRBV12-3/TRBV12-4; J gene: TRBJ2-1; D gene: -; CDR3 DNA: TGTGCCAGCAGTCCGTTTGGAGGTGAGCAGTTCTTC; CDR3 protein: CASSPFGGEQFF
clone size: many; V gene: TRBV28; J gene: TRBJ1-2; D gene: -; CDR3 DNA: TGTGCCAGCACCCCCTCGGACAGAAACTATGGCTACACCTTC; CDR3 protein: CASTPSDRNYGYTF
clone size: -; V gene: TRBV7-9; J gene: TRBJ2-1; D gene: TRBD2; CDR3 DNA: TGTGCCAGCAGCTTAACCCTAGCGGGAGGGCCTCATGAGCAGTTCTTC; CDR3 protein: CASSLTLAGGPHEQFF
clone size: many; V gene: TRBV12-3/TRBV12-4; J gene: TRBJ2-2; D gene: TRBD2; CDR3 DNA: TGTGCCAGCAGTTTCCCTAGCGGGGGGCCAATCACCGGGGAGCTGTTTTTT; CDR3 protein: CASSFPSGGPITGELFF
clone size: many; V gene: TRBV12-3/TRBV12-4; J gene: TRBJ1-2; D gene: -; CDR3 DNA: TGTGCCAGCAGTGTATTGGGGGGCTCTTATGGCTACACCTTC; CDR3 protein: CASSVLGGSYGYTF
clone size: many; V gene: TRBV20-1; J gene: TRBJ1-2; D gene: -; CDR3 DNA: TGCAGTGCAGAGATCCGGGGAAACTATGGCTACACCTTC; CDR3 protein: CSAEIRGNYGYTF
clone size: -; V gene: TRBV20-1; J gene: TRBJ1-6; D gene: -; CDR3 DNA: TGCAGTGCTAGGACGCCACTATACTCACCCCTCCACTTT; CDR3 protein: CSARTPLYSPLHF
clone size: -; V gene: TRBV5-1; J gene: TRBJ2-2; D gene: TRBD1; CDR3 DNA: TGCGCCAGCAGCTGGACAGGGACCTCGAACACCGGGGAGCTGTTTTTT; CDR3 protein: CASSWTGTSNTGELFF
clone size: many; V gene: TRBV12-3/TRBV12-4; J gene: TRBJ1-1; D gene: -; CDR3 DNA: TGTGCCAGCAGTTTAGATTCGGGGAGCACTGAAGCTTTCTTT; CDR3 protein: CASSLDSGSTEAFF
clone size: once; V gene: TRBV12-3/TRBV12-4; J gene: TRBJ1-2; D gene: -; CDR3 DNA: TGTGCCAGCACCACAGCGGGCCGGGTTGGGAACTATGGCTACACCTTC; CDR3 protein: CASTTAGRVGNYGYTF
clone size: -; V gene: TRBV27; J gene: TRBJ1-1; D gene: TRBD1; CDR3 DNA: TGTGCCAGCAGTTTATTGGGAGGCAGGGGGTCTGAAGCTTTCTTT; CDR3 protein: CASSLLGGRGSEAFF
clone size: many; V gene: TRBV29-1; J gene: TRBJ1-1; D gene: -; CDR3 DNA: TGCAGCGTCGTCCGGGGCGTAACTGAAGCTTTCTTT; CDR3 protein: CSVVRGVTEAFF